Below, one T cell receptor (beta chain) is given with its context. This record belongs to a study of cytomegalovirus exposure and HLA in healthy donors. Here immunoSEQ multiplex PCR was the method, and the copy in TCRdb shows in-frame clones only, minus some. The sample shows 170,000 or so clones, 84% of them seen only once. Trimming removed 3 bases from V and 3 bases from J; junction bases left unmatched: 2. Germline V gene lookup returns CDR1 SGDLS and CDR2 YYNGEE. The CDR3 length is 15 residues. This sequence was found in a woman between 18 and 30 years old in good health and CMV-seropositive. V is TRBV9 and J is TRBJ2-3; 12 bases agree with TRBD2. Sequenced: PBMCs. The CDR3 DNA follows: TGTGCCAGCAGCGAGGGACTAGCGGGTACAGATACGCAGTATTTT. Translated: CASSEGLAGTDTQYF.